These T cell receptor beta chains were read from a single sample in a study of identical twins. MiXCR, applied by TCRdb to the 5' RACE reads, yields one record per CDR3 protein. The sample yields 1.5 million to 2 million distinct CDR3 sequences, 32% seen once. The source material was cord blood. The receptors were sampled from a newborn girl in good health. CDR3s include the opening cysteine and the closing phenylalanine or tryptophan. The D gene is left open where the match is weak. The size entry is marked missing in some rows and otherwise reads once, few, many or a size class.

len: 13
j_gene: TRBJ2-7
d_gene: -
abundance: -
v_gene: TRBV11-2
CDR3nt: TGTGCCAGCAGCTTAGTTATCTGGTACGAGCAGTACTTC
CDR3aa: CASSLVIWYEQYF

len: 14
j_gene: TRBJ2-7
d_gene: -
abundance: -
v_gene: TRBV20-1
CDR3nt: TGCAGTGCTAGAGATAGGTTACGGGGCTATGAGCAGTACTTC
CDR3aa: CSARDRLRGYEQYF

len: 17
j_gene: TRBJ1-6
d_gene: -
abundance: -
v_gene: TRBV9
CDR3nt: TGTGCCAGCAGCGTGGCACTTCAGAGCTCCTATAATTCACCCCTCCACTTT
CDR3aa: CASSVALQSSYNSPLHF

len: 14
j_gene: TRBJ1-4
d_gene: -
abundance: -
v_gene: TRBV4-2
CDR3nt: TGTGCCAGCAGCCAATGGGCCTTTAATGAAAAACTGTTTTTT
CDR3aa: CASSQWAFNEKLFF

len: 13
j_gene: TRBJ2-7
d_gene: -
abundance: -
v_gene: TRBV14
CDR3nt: TGTGCCAGCAGCCAAGTAGGCGGGTTTGAGCAGTACTTC
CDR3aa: CASSQVGGFEQYF

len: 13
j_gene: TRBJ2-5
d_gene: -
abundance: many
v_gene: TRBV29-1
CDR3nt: TGCAGCGTCGACGGGGGAACCCAAGAGACCCAGTACTTC
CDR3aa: CSVDGGTQETQYF

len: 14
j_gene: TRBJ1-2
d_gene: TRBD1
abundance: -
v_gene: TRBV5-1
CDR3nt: TGCGCCAGCAGCTCACGACAGGGAGGCGAAGGCTACACCTTC
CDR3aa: CASSSRQGGEGYTF

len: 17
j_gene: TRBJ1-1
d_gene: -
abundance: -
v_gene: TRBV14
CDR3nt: TGTGCCAGCAGCCAAGGTTGGGACTTAAGCTGGAACACTGAAGCTTTCTTT
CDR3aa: CASSQGWDLSWNTEAFF

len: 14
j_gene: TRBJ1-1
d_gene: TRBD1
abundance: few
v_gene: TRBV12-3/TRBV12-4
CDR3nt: TGTGCCAGCACCCCAGGGGACAGGAACACTGAAGCTTTCTTT
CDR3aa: CASTPGDRNTEAFF

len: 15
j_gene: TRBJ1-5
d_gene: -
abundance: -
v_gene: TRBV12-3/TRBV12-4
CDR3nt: TGTGCCAGCAGAGCTACAGTTCCTAGCAATCAGCCCCAGCATTTT
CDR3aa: CASRATVPSNQPQHF

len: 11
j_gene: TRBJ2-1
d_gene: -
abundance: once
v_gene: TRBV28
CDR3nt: TGTGCCAGCAGTTTGGGGCATGGGCAGTTCTTC
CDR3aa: CASSLGHGQFF

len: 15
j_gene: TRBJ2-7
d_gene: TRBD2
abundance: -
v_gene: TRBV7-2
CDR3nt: TGTGCCAGCAGCTTAGGGGGGGGTAGCCGCTACGAGCAGTACTTC
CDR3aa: CASSLGGGSRYEQYF

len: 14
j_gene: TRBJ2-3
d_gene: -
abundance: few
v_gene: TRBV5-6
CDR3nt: TGTGCCAGCAGCTTGTACGCCATCACAGATACGCAGTATTTT
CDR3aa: CASSLYAITDTQYF

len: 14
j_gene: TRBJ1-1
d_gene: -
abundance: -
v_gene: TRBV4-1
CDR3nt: TGCGCCAGCAGCCAAGCAACTGTCCCTCGAGTAGCTTTCTTT
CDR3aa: CASSQATVPRVAFF

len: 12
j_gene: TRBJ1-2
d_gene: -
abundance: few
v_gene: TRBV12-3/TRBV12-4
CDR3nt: TGTGCCAGCACACAAGACCGGGGAGGCTACACCTTC
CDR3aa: CASTQDRGGYTF

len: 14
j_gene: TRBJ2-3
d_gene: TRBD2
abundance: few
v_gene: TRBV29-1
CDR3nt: TGCAGCGTCGAAACTAGCGGGAGCCCAGATACGCAGTATTTT
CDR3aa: CSVETSGSPDTQYF

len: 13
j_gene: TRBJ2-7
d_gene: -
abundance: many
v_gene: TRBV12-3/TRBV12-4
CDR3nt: TGTGCCAGCAGCTTAGTTGGGTCCTACGAGCAGTACTTC
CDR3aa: CASSLVGSYEQYF

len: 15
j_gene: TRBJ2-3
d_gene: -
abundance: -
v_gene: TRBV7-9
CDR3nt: TGTGCCAGCAGCGCCCCGTCCCGGGGCACAGATACGCAGTATTTT
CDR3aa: CASSAPSRGTDTQYF

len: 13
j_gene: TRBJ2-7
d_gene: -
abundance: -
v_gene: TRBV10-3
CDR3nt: TGTGCCATCAGTAGAGAGGACCTCTACGAGCAGTACTTC
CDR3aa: CAISREDLYEQYF

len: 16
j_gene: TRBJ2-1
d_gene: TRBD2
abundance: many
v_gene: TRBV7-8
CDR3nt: TGTGCCAGCAGCTTAGGGACTAGCGGGACCTACAATGAGCAGTTCTTC
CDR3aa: CASSLGTSGTYNEQFF

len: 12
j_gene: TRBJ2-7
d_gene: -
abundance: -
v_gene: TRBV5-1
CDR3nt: TGCGCCAGCAGCTTCCGGGCCTACGGGCAGTACTTC
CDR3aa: CASSFRAYGQYF

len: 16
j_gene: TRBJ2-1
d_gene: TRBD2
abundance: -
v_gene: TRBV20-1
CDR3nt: TGCAGTGCTAGAGATCCCCGGACTAGCTCCTACAATGAGCAGTTCTTC
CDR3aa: CSARDPRTSSYNEQFF

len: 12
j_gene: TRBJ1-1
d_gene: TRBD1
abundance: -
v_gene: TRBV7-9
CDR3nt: TGTGCCGGGGACAGGGGGCCCACTGAAGCTTTCTTT
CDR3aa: CAGDRGPTEAFF

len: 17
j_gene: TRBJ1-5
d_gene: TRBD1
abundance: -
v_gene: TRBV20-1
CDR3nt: TGCAGTGCTAGAGATAACAAACAGGGGGGCCTTTATCAGCCCCAGCATTTT
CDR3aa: CSARDNKQGGLYQPQHF

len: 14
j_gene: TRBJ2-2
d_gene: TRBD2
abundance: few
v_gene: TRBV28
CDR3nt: TGTGCCAGTAGGACTAGCGCTTACACCGGGGAGCTGTTTTTT
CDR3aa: CASRTSAYTGELFF

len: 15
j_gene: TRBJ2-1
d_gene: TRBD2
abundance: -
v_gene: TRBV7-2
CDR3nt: TGTGCCAGCAACTTCCTCCCTAGCGGTTACAATGAGCAGTTCTTC
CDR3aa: CASNFLPSGYNEQFF

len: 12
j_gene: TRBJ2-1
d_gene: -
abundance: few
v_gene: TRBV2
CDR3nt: TGTGCCAGCAGTGGCCCCGGCAATGAGCAGTTCTTC
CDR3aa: CASSGPGNEQFF

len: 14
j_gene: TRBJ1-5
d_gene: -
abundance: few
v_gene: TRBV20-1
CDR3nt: TGCAGTGCTCGCAACATCGTGCCCAATCAGCCCCAGCATTTT
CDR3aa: CSARNIVPNQPQHF

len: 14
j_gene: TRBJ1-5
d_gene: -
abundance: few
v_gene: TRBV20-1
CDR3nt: TGCAGTGCTAGAGCGTTGGATAGCAATCAGCCCCAGCATTTT
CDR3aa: CSARALDSNQPQHF

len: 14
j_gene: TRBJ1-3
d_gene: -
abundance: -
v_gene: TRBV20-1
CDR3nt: TGCAGTGCTAGGGATAGCTTAACTGGAAACACCATATATTTT
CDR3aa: CSARDSLTGNTIYF

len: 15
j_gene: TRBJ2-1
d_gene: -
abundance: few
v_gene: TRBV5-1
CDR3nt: TGCGCCAGCAGCTTGTATCCGGGAGCGGACAATGAGCAGTTCTTC
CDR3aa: CASSLYPGADNEQFF

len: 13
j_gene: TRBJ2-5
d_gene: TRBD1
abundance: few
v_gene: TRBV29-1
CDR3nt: TGCAGCGTCCCGGGACAGGGCTTCAATGAGCAGTACTTC
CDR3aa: CSVPGQGFNEQYF

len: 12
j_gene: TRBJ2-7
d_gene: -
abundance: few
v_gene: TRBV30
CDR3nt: TGTGCCTGGAGTCCAGGGTGGAACGAGCAGTACTTC
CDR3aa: CAWSPGWNEQYF

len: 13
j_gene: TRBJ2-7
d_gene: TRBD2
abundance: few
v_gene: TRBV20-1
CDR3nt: TGCAGTGCTAGGGGACTAGCGCTTTACGAGCAGTACTTC
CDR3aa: CSARGLALYEQYF

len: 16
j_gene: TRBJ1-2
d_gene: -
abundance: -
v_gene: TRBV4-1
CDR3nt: TGCGCCAGCAGCCAAGAACATATACGGGGGGCCTATGGCTACACCTTC
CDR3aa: CASSQEHIRGAYGYTF

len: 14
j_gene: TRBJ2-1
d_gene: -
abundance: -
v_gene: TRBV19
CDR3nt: TGTGCCAGTAAGGTCAGGGGCGTTTTAAATGAGCAGTTCTTC
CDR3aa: CASKVRGVLNEQFF